The rows below give T cell receptor beta chains drawn from one sample of a study of T cells after posttransplantation cyclophosphamide. This table comes from immunoSEQ multiplex PCR, and its TCRdb copy is limited to in-frame clones, with some not included. The repertoire has approximately 32,000 clones, approximately 90% of them found once; the top ten carry about 16%. Source material: PBMCs. The source is a middle-aged woman with a blood cancer, CMV-positive, and with a related stem cell donor. The CDR3 runs from the conserved cysteine through the conserved F or W. D genes are given only for firm matches. Clone size is shown for a subset of rows, as once, few, many or a class of expanded clone.

TRBV6-5	TRBJ2-7	.	TRBD1	CASSRGTAHQYEQYF	TGTGCCAGCAGCCGAGGGACAGCTCATCAGTACGAGCAGTACTTC
TRBV27	TRBJ2-1	.	.	CASSLLSRREQFF	TGTGCCAGCAGTTTACTTTCCCGGAGGGAGCAGTTCTTC
TRBV6-5	TRBJ2-3	.	.	CASKRAGSSTDTQYF	TGTGCCAGCAAAAGGGCGGGGAGTAGCACAGATACGCAGTATTTT
TRBV10-3	TRBJ1-2	few	TRBD1	CAIRPTDRNYGYTF	TGTGCCATCAGACCCACGGACAGGAACTATGGCTACACCTTC
TRBV2	TRBJ1-5	.	.	CATRTVSYQPQHF	TGTGCCACCCGGACAGTTAGCTATCAGCCCCAGCATTTT
TRBV19	TRBJ1-1	.	TRBD1	CASRPTGRTEAFF	TGTGCCAGTAGGCCGACAGGGAGGACTGAAGCTTTCTTT
TRBV9	TRBJ1-2	.	.	CASSPRGQENYGYTF	TGTGCCAGCAGCCCCCGCGGACAAGAAAACTATGGCTACACCTTC
TRBV5-1	TRBJ1-1	.	TRBD1	CASSITTGGTEAFF	TGCGCCAGCAGCATAACGACAGGGGGGACTGAAGCTTTCTTT
TRBV7-2	TRBJ2-7	.	TRBD1	CASSLVGTGTYEQYF	TGTGCCAGCAGCTTAGTAGGGACAGGGACCTACGAGCAGTACTTC
TRBV6-1	TRBJ1-5	.	.	CASSEREGHKQPQHF	TGTGCCAGCAGTGAGAGGGAAGGGCATAAGCAGCCCCAGCATTTT
TRBV4-1	TRBJ1-5	.	.	CASSQDIRGQEPQHF	TGCGCCAGCAGCCAAGATATACGAGGGCAAGAGCCCCAGCATTTT
TRBV19	TRBJ2-7	.	.	CASSRAGSYEQYF	TGTGCCAGTAGTAGAGCAGGATCCTACGAGCAGTACTTC
TRBV5-6	TRBJ1-3	.	TRBD1	CASSSDRGFSGNTIYF	TGTGCCAGCAGCTCTGACAGGGGGTTCTCTGGAAACACCATATATTTT
TRBV18	TRBJ1-6	once	TRBD1	CASSPFGQGAFIDSPLHF	TGTGCCAGCTCACCATTCGGACAGGGGGCGTTTATTGATTCACCCCTCCACTTT
TRBV18	TRBJ1-1	.	.	CASSPIQNTEAFF	TGTGCCAGCTCACCAATTCAGAACACTGAAGCTTTCTTT
TRBV7-9	TRBJ2-2	.	TRBD1	CASRLEGAGGELFF	TGTGCCAGCAGGCTTGAGGGGGCAGGCGGGGAGCTGTTTTTT
TRBV7-9	TRBJ1-5	.	.	CASSLGSGNQPQHF	TGTGCCAGCAGCTTAGGATCGGGGAATCAGCCCCAGCATTTT
TRBV5-1	TRBJ2-5	.	TRBD2	CASSSGTSGDGETQYF	TGCGCCAGCAGCTCCGGGACTAGCGGGGATGGGGAGACCCAGTACTTC
TRBV19	TRBJ2-5	.	TRBD2	CAAGASGGARETQYF	TGTGCCGCCGGGGCGAGCGGGGGGGCTCGAGAGACCCAGTACTTC
TRBV2	TRBJ1-2	.	.	CASSEGRTVLDYTF	TGTGCCAGCAGTGAAGGGAGGACTGTCCTCGACTACACCTTC
TRBV16	TRBJ2-7	once	TRBD1	CASSRLQGAGTYEQYF	TGTGCCAGCAGCCGCCTCCAGGGGGCCGGCACCTACGAGCAGTACTTC
TRBV6-5	TRBJ1-1	.	.	CASARGANTEAFF	TGTGCCAGCGCGCGGGGGGCGAATACTGAAGCTTTCTTT
TRBV12-5	TRBJ1-1	.	.	CASGGQLSEAFF	TGTGCTAGTGGCGGACAATTATCCGAAGCTTTCTTT
TRBV5-1	TRBJ2-1	.	.	CASSLTGYNEQFF	TGCGCCAGCAGCTTGACAGGATACAATGAGCAGTTCTTC
TRBV4-1	TRBJ2-5	.	TRBD2	CASNPSGTQETQYF	TGCGCCAGCAATCCTAGCGGGACTCAAGAGACCCAGTACTTC
TRBV4-3	TRBJ1-1	once	.	CASSQDLQGGQRTEAFF	TGCGCCAGCAGCCAAGATCTGCAGGGAGGGCAACGGACTGAAGCTTTCTTT
TRBV7-9	TRBJ1-1	.	.	CASSLGVSEAFF	TGTGCCAGCAGCTTAGGAGTCTCTGAAGCTTTCTTT
TRBV29-1	TRBJ2-7	.	.	CSVRPGQLYEQYF	TGCAGCGTCCGTCCGGGACAATTGTACGAGCAGTACTTC
TRBV15	TRBJ2-5	.	TRBD1	CATSSYRGETQYF	TGTGCCACCAGCAGCTACAGGGGAGAGACCCAGTACTTC
TRBV6-5	TRBJ1-5	.	TRBD1	CASSPDRDRPQHF	TGTGCCAGCAGCCCCGACAGGGATCGACCCCAGCATTTT
TRBV19	TRBJ2-7	.	TRBD1	CASSIDRADEQYF	TGTGCCAGTAGTATTGACAGGGCCGACGAGCAGTACTTC
TRBV27	TRBJ1-6	.	TRBD1	CASSLTGINNSPLHF	TGTGCCAGCAGTTTGACAGGGATTAATAATTCACCCCTCCACTTT
TRBV4-3	TRBJ1-2	.	.	CASSQDSGDTGYTF	TGCGCCAGCAGCCAAGATTCCGGGGATACTGGCTACACCTTC
TRBV7-9	TRBJ1-2	few	.	CASSLGGYGYTF	TGTGCCAGCAGCTTGGGGGGCTATGGCTACACCTTC
TRBV5-6	TRBJ2-7	.	TRBD2	CASSLVGERGFYEQYF	TGTGCCAGCAGCTTGGTGGGGGAGCGGGGGTTCTACGAGCAGTACTTC
TRBV14	TRBJ1-2	once	.	CASRARGRYGYTF	TGTGCCAGCAGAGCAAGAGGTCGCTATGGCTACACCTTC
TRBV6-5	TRBJ1-2	.	TRBD1	CASTQGTGIYGYTF	TGTGCCAGCACCCAGGGGACAGGGATCTATGGCTACACCTTC
TRBV4-2	TRBJ2-3	.	TRBD2	CASSQESVGGGRSTDTQYF	TGTGCCAGCAGCCAAGAATCGGTAGGCGGGGGGCGATCTACAGATACGCAGTATTTT
TRBV7-9	TRBJ1-2	.	TRBD1	CASTPAGGYGYTF	TGTGCCAGCACACCGGCAGGGGGGTATGGCTACACCTTC
TRBV9	TRBJ1-1	.	TRBD1	CASRYGTGDVGEAFF	TGTGCCAGCAGGTACGGGACAGGGGATGTGGGTGAAGCTTTCTTT
TRBV7-2	TRBJ2-5	once	TRBD1	CASSSPRETGVETQYF	TGTGCCAGCAGTTCCCCCCGGGAGACAGGGGTAGAGACCCAGTACTTC
TRBV7-3	TRBJ2-1	.	.	CASSSPRGQNYNEQFF	TGTGCCAGCAGCTCCCCCCGCGGACAGAACTACAATGAGCAGTTCTTC
TRBV5-1	TRBJ2-5	.	TRBD1	CASSLEGATGETQYF	TGCGCCAGCAGCTTGGAGGGGGCCACGGGGGAGACCCAGTACTTC
TRBV6-5	TRBJ2-5	once	TRBD2	CASSYPASGGLETQYF	TGTGCCAGCAGTTACCCGGCTAGCGGGGGGCTAGAGACCCAGTACTTC
TRBV6-1	TRBJ2-7	once	TRBD1	CASSDTRQGYEQYF	TGTGCCAGCAGTGATACGAGACAGGGCTACGAGCAGTACTTC
TRBV19	TRBJ1-4	few	.	CASEAKDEKLFF	TGTGCCAGCGAGGCTAAGGATGAAAAACTGTTTTTT